The 24 T cell receptor beta chains given below trace back to one sample, sequenced in a study of blood T cell repertoires in COVID-19. Sequencing was performed with immunoSEQ multiplex PCR; in TCRdb, only in-frame clones are kept and a portion is missing. This sample yields 150,000 to 200,000 clones, of which 86% are seen a single time; around 25% belongs to the top ten. The sample consisted of PBMCs or T cells enriched from blood (not recorded which). These receptors originate from a woman in her thirties or forties in a cohort exposed to, infected with or recovered from COVID-19 (not recorded which).

The chain joins TRBV11-3 to TRBJ2-2, with D possibly being TRBD2 (5 bases). The V gene lost 4 bases and the J gene lost 4 bases, with 10 bases spanning the gap. The CDR3 loop spans 14 amino acids. Germline-derived CDR1 and CDR2 are SGHNT and YENEEA. In nucleotides, the CDR3 is TGTGCCAGCAGCTCGAGGGCCGCCACCGGGGAGCTGTTTTTT. This sequence encodes CASSSRAATGELFF.

The chain links TRBV6-5 to TRBJ2-3, with D tentatively TRBD1 (6 bases). V was pared by 2 bases and J by 2 bases, with 14 bases between. The CDR3 covers 16 residues. Germline CDR1 is MNHEY and CDR2 is SVGAGI. The CDR3 sequence: CASSYPQGQNTDTQYF. In DNA, the CDR3 is TGTGCCAGCAGTTACCCCCAAGGACAGAACACAGATACGCAGTATTTT.

The rearrangement uses TRBV5-4 and TRBJ1-1; 8 bases line up with TRBD1. From germline, CDR1 is SGHNT and CDR2 YYREEE (reference sequence). Trimming removed 0 bases from V and 0 bases from J; junction bases left unmatched: 7. The CDR3 sequence is 17 residues long. The CDR3 DNA reads TGTGCCAGCAGCTTGGCTTCGGGACAGGTTATGAACACTGAAGCTTTCTTT. This sequence encodes CASSLASGQVMNTEAFF.

The genes are TRBV12-5 and TRBJ2-7, with D possibly matching TRBD1 (6 bases). From germline, CDR1 is LGHNT and CDR2 FRNRAP. This CDR3 spans 13 amino acids. Trimming left V 6 bases short and J 3 bases short, with 12 bases between. The CDR3 bases are TGTGCTAGTGGCTCACAGGGATTCTACGAGCAGTACTTC. Its translation is CASGSQGFYEQYF.

This clone was seen a handful of times. The rearrangement joins TRBV28 to TRBJ1-5; a weak D match, TRBD1 (6 bases). The ends were cut back, 2 bases at V and 5 bases at J, with 13 bases in the middle. CDR1 MDHEN and CDR2 SYDVKM come from the germline V gene. The CDR3 is 15 amino acids. The CDR3 spells CASSLERGGDQPQHF. The CDR3 DNA reads as TGTGCCAGCAGTTTAGAGAGGGGGGGCGATCAGCCCCAGCATTTT.

The rearrangement joins TRBV5-4 to TRBJ2-7; D not certain. The germline V gene has CDR1 SGHNT and CDR2 YYREEE (reference sequence). V lost 0 bases and J 7 bases, leaving 14 bases between the germline ends. This CDR3 contains 14 residues. CDR3: CASSLDGFVREQYF. The DNA for the CDR3 is TGTGCCAGCAGCTTGGACGGGTTCGTTCGTGAGCAGTACTTC.

The chain has TRBV2 and TRBJ1-5, with D tentatively TRBD1 (5 bases). Trimming cost V 6 bases and J 0 bases, with 9 bases left between them. Per germline, CDR1 SNHLY and CDR2 FYNNEI. The CDR3 runs 14 residues. The CDR3 is CASRQVYSNQPQHF. CDR3 in DNA: TGTGCCAGCAGACAGGTCTATAGCAATCAGCCCCAGCATTTT.

The V and J genes are TRBV13 and TRBJ2-5, with TRBD1 matching 7 bases. The CDR3 is 14 residues long. In germline, CDR1 is PRHDT, CDR2 FYEKMQ (reference sequence). J lost 2 bases, V lost 5 bases, and 5 bases had no gene match. The CDR3 loop is CASSTRQGQETQYF. The CDR3 region has the DNA TGTGCCAGCAGCACCCGACAGGGTCAAGAGACCCAGTACTTC.

This sequence joins TRBV19 and TRBJ1-5; maybe TRBD1 (5 bases). V lost 5 bases and J 4 bases, leaving 18 bases between the germline ends. There are 16 residues in the CDR3. The germline gives CDR1 LNHDA, CDR2 SQIVND (reference sequence). CDR3 coding DNA: TGTGCCAGTAGTCCGATGAACAGGTTCGGGAATCAGCCCCAGCATTTT. Its protein product is CASSPMNRFGNQPQHF.

V is TRBV3-1 (or the pseudogene TRBV3-2) and J is TRBJ2-5; D not certain. Between the trimmed V and J ends, which lost 4 bases and 5 bases, there was a span of 11 bases. Germline-derived CDR1 and CDR2 are LGHDT and YNNKEL (reference sequence). The CDR3 contains 13 residues. The CDR3 bases are TGTGCCAGCAGCCGGCAGCCTAGGGAGACCCAGTACTTC. Translation gives CASSRQPRETQYF.

The chain recombines TRBV13 with TRBJ2-5, with 7 nucleotides matching TRBD2. The CDR3 has 13 residues. V dropped 3 bases and J dropped 5; count of bases not matched to a gene: 3. Germline V gene sequence: CDR1 PRHDT, CDR2 FYEKMQ (reference sequence). The CDR3 bases are TGTGCCAGCAGCTTCGGGCGGGGGGAGACCCAGTACTTC. Translating gives CASSFGRGETQYF.

This chain connects TRBV30 to TRBJ1-4, with 7 bases that match TRBD1. The germline gives CDR1 GTSNPN, CDR2 SVGIG (reference sequence). The ends lost 2 bases at V and 4 bases at J; junction bases unmatched: 4. This CDR3 region has 14 residues. The CDR3 nucleotides read TGTGCCTGGAGTCCGGGACAGCATAATGAAAAACTGTTTTTT. Translation: CAWSPGQHNEKLFF.

This clone was seen just once. This chain joins TRBV27 and TRBJ1-2; 9 nucleotides match TRBD1. Trimming took 3 bases from V and 2 from J; bases not matched to a gene: 4. The germline V gene has CDR1 MNHEY and CDR2 SMNVEV (reference sequence). The CDR3 has 15 residues. CDR3: CASSFTGTGNYGYTF. The CDR3 DNA reads TGTGCCAGCAGTTTCACCGGGACAGGGAACTATGGCTACACCTTC.

The genes are TRBV5-1 and TRBJ2-7; 14 nucleotides match TRBD2. The CDR3 is made up of 16 amino acids. In germline, CDR1 is SGHRS, CDR2 YFSETQ. V trimming: 4 bases; J trimming: 3 bases; junction bases outside the gene matches: 6. The CDR3 nucleotides are TGCGCCAGCAGCACGGGACTAGCGGGAGAAGTCTACGAGCAGTACTTC. It codes for CASSTGLAGEVYEQYF.

This sequence joins TRBV24-1 and TRBJ1-4; 8 positions match TRBD1. Germline values: CDR1 KGHDR, CDR2 SFDVKD. The V gene end was trimmed by 5 bases and the J gene end by 10 bases; junction bases not matched to a gene: 5. The CDR3 runs to 13 residues. CDR3 amino acids: CATSGDRTGKLFF. The CDR3 DNA sequence: TGTGCCACCAGTGGGGACAGGACGGGAAAACTGTTTTTT.

The rearrangement joins TRBV3-1 (or the pseudogene TRBV3-2) to TRBJ1-4; 10 positions match TRBD1. The length of the CDR3 is 16 residues. In germline, CDR1 is LGHDT, CDR2 YNNKEL (reference sequence). Unmatched junction bases numbered 8, after V lost 2 bases and J lost 8 bases. In DNA, the CDR3 is TGTGCCAGCAGCCAACAAATGACAGGGGGCAGGGAAAAACTGTTTTTT. This sequence encodes CASSQQMTGGREKLFF.

In its sample, this clone was seen once. The rearrangement uses TRBV27 and TRBJ1-1; a possible D gene is TRBD1 (5 bases). This CDR3 is built from 14 residues. CDR1 and CDR2 (germline): MNHEY, SMNVEV (reference sequence). V was pared by 5 bases and J by 4 bases, with 14 bases between. CDR3 sequence reads: CASSPRTLGTEAFF. The CDR3 region has the DNA TGTGCCAGCAGTCCACGGACATTGGGCACTGAAGCTTTCTTT.

Concerning this clone itself: The junction shows a germline mismatch at one end, possibly a read error. J is TRBJ1-1 and V is TRBV11-2, with TRBD1 as a possible D gene (5 bases). The CDR3 consists of 14 residues. Germline-derived CDR1 and CDR2 are SGHAT and FQNNGV. DNA for the CDR3: TGTGCCAGCAGCTTAGCCTGGTCGGGGACTGGAGCTTTCTTT. Its translation: CASSLAWSGTGAFF.

V gene TRBV19 combines with J gene TRBJ2-7; 8 bases map to TRBD2. Germline V gene data show CDR1 as LNHDA and CDR2 as SQIVND (reference sequence). The CDR3 sequence is 15 residues long. Trimming cost V 3 bases and J 1 base; bases outside gene matches: 5. The CDR3 DNA sequence: TGTGCCAGTAGTATTACTAGCGGTGAATCCTACGAGCAGTACTTC. It encodes CASSITSGESYEQYF.

J is TRBJ2-7 and V is TRBV9; D is undetermined. The CDR3 has 13 residues. The V and J ends lost 4 bases and 3 bases respectively, with 11 bases between them. Germline assignment: CDR1 SGDLS and CDR2 YYNGEE. The CDR3 protein is CASSRTINYEQYF. The CDR3 coding sequence is TGTGCCAGCAGCCGTACTATAAACTACGAGCAGTACTTC.

This chain links TRBV30 with TRBJ1-4; D possibly corresponds to TRBD1 (5 bases). The CDR3 consists of 18 residues. CDR1 and CDR2 (germline): GTSNPN, SVGIG (reference sequence). V was pared by 3 bases and J by 2 bases, with 22 bases between. The CDR3 protein is CAWSTGGDSLATNEKLFF. The CDR3, as DNA: TGTGCCTGGAGCACTGGCGGGGACTCCTTAGCGACTAATGAAAAACTGTTTTTT.

V usage is TRBV12-3 or TRBV12-4 and J usage is TRBJ2-7; D is unclear. CDR3 length: 13 residues. Trimming left V 3 bases short and J 6 bases short, with 12 bases between. The chain's CDR3 is CASSLLTVGEQYF. The CDR3 bases are TGTGCCAGCAGTTTGCTAACGGTCGGCGAGCAGTACTTC.

The chain combines TRBV5-1 with TRBJ2-3; D might be TRBD2 (6 bases). The CDR3 runs to 15 residues. Germline lookup yields CDR1 SGHRS and CDR2 YFSETQ. Trimming removed 3 bases at V and 5 bases at J, with 16 bases between. The CDR3 DNA follows: TGCGCCAGCAGCTCGCTCTGGGGTAGCGGAGATACGCAGTATTTT. It translates to CASSSLWGSGDTQYF.

V is TRBV12-3 or TRBV12-4 and J is TRBJ1-2; 8 bases line up with TRBD1. Unmatched junction bases numbered 3, after V lost 4 bases and J lost 8 bases. This CDR3 has 12 amino acids. CDR3 residues: CASSWTGNGYTF. In nucleotides, the CDR3 is TGTGCCAGCAGTTGGACAGGGAACGGCTACACCTTC.